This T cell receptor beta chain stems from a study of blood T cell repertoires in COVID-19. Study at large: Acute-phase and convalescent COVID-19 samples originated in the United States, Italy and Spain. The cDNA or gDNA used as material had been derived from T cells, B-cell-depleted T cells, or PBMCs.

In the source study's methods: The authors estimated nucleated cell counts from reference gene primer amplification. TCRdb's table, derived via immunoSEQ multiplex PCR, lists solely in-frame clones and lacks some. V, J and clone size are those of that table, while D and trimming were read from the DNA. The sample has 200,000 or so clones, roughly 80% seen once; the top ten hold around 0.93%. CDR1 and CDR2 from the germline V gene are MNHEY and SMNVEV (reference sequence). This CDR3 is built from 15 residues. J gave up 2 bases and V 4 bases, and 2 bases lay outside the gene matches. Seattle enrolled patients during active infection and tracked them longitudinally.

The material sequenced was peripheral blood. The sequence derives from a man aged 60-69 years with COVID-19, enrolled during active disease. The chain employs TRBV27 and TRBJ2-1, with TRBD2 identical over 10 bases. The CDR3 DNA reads TGTGCCAGCAGTTGGAGCGGGAGGGCCTACAATGAGCAGTTCTTC. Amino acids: CASSWSGRAYNEQFF.